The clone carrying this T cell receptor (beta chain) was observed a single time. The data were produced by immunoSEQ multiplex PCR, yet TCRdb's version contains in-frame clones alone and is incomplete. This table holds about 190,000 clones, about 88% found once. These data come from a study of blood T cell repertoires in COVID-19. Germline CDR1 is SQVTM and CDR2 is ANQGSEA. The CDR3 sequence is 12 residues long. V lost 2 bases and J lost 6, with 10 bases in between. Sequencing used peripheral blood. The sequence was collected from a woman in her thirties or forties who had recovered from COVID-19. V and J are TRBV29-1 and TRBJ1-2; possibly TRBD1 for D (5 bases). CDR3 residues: CSVERRGDGYTF. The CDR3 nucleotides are TGCAGCGTTGAAAGGAGGGGAGATGGCTACACCTTC.